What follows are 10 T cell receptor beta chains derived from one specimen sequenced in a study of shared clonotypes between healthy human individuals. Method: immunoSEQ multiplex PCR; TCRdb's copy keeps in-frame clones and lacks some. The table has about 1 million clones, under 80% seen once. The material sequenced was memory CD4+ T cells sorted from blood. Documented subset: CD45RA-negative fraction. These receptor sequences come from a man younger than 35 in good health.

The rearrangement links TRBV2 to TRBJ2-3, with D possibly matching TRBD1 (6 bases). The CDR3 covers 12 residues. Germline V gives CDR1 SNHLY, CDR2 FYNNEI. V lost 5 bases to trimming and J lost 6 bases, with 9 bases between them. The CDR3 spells CASSITGDTQYF. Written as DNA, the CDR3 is TGTGCCAGCAGTATCACAGGGGATACGCAGTATTTT.

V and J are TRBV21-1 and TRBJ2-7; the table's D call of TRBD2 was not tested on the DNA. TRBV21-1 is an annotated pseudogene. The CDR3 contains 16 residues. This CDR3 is CASIQSGGLSSYEQYF. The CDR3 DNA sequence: TGTGCCAGCATTCAGAGCGGGGGCCTGAGCTCCTACGAGCAGTACTTC.

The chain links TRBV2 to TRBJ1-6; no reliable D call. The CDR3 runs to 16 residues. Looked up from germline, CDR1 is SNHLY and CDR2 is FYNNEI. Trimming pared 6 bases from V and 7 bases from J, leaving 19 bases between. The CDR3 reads CASRVHTFEVNSPLHF. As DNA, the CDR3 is TGTGCCAGCAGGGTCCACACCTTCGAAGTAAATTCACCCCTCCACTTT.

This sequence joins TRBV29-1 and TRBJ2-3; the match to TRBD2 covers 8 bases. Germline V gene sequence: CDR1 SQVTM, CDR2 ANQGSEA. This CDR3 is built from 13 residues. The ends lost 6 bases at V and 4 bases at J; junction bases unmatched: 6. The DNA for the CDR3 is TGCAGCGTCGGACTAGCACGGGCAGATACGCAGTATTTT. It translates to CSVGLARADTQYF.

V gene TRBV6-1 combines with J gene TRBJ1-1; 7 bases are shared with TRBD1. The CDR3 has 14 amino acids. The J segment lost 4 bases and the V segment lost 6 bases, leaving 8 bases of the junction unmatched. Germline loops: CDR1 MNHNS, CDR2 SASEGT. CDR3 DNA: TGTGCCAGCAGGACGGGACAGATGGGCACTGAAGCTTTCTTT. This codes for CASRTGQMGTEAFF.

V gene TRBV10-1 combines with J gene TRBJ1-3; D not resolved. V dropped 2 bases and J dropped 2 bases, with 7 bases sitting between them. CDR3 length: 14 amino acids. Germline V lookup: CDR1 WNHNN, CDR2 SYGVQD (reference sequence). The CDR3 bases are TGCGCCAGCAGTGAGGAATGGCCTGGAAACACCATATATTTT. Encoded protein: CASSEEWPGNTIYF.

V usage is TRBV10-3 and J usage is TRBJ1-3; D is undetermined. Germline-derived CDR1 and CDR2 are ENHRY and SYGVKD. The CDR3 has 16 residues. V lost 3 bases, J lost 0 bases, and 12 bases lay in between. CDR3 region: CAISDQQWGSGNTIYF. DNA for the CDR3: TGTGCCATCAGTGACCAGCAATGGGGCTCTGGAAACACCATATATTTT.

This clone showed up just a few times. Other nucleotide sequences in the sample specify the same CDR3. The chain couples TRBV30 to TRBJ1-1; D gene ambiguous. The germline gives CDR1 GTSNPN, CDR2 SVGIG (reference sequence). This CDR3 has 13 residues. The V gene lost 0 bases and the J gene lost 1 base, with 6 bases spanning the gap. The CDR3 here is CAWSVAGNTEAFF. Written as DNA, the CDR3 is TGTGCCTGGAGTGTCGCAGGGAACACTGAAGCTTTCTTT. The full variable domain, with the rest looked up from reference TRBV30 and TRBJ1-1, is SQTIHQWPATLVQPVGSPLSLECTVEGTSNPNLYWYRQAAGRGLQLLFYSVGIGQISSEVPQNLSASRPQDRQFILSSKKLLLSDSGFYLCAWSVAGNTEAFFGQGTRLTVV.

This chain's CDR3 is CSAILGDTQYF. The CDR3 DNA reads TGCAGTGCTATCCTCGGGGATACGCAGTATTTT. The V and J genes are TRBV20-1 and TRBJ2-3; D gene uncertain. This CDR3 region has 11 residues. Germline assignment: CDR1 DFQATT and CDR2 SNEGSKA (reference sequence). Trimming took 4 bases from V and 6 from J, leaving 8 bases between them.

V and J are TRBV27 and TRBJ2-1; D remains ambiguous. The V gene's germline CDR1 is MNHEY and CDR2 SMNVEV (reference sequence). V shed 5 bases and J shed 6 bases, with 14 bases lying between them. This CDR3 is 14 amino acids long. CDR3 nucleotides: TGTGCCAGCAGTACTTATCGGCTTTCCAATGAGCAGTTCTTC. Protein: CASSTYRLSNEQFF.